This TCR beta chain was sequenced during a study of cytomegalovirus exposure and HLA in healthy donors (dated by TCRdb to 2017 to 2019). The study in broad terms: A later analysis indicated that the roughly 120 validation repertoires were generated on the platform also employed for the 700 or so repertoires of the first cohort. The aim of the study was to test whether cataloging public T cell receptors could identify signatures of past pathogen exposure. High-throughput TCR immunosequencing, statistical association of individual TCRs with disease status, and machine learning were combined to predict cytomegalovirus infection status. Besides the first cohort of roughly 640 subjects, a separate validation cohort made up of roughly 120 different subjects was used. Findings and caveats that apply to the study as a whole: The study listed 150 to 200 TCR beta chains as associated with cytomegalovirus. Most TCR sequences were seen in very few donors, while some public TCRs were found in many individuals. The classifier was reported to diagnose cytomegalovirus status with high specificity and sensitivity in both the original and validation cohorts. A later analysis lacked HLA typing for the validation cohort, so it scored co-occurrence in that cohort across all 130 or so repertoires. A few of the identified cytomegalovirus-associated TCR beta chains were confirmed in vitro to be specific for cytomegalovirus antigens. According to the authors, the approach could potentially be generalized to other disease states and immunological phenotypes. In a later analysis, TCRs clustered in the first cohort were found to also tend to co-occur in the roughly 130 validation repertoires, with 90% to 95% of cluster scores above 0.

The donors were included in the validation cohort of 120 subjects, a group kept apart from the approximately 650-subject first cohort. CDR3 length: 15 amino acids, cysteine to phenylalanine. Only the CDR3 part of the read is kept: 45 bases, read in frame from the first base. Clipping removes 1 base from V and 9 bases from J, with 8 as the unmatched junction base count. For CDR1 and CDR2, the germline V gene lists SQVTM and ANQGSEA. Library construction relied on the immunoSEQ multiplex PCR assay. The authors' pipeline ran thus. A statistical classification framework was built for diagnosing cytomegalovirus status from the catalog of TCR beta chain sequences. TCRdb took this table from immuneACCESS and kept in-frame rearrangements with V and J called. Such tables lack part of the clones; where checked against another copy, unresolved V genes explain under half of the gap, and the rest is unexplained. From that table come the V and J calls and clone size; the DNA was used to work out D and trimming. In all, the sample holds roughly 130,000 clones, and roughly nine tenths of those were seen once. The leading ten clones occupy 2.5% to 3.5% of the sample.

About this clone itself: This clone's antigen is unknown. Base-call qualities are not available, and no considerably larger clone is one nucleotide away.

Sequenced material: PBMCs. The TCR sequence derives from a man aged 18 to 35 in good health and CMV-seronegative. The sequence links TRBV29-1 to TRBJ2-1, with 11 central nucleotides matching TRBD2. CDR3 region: CSVEGSSGGAVEQFF. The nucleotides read TGCAGCGTTGAAGGAAGTAGCGGGGGGGCAGTTGAGCAGTTCTTC.